The 14 T cell receptor beta chains below come from one sample, sequenced in a study of cytomegalovirus exposure and HLA in healthy donors. This PCR relied on a set of 60 Vbeta primers and 13 Jbeta primers. Here immunoSEQ multiplex PCR was the method, and the copy in TCRdb shows in-frame clones only, minus some. This table has about 150,000 clones, 65% to 70% appearing once. The sample taken for sequencing was PBMCs. These receptors all come from a man aged 25-45 years in good health and CMV-seropositive.

The rearrangement joins TRBV6-6 to TRBJ1-1; unclear D gene. Germline V CDR1 and CDR2: MNHNY, SVGAGI (reference sequence). The CDR3 consists of 16 residues. Deletions cut 2 bases from V and 3 bases from J, with 16 bases between. CDR3 region: CASSYLAGRQDTEAFF. The DNA of the CDR3 is TGTGCCAGCAGTTACCTCGCAGGTCGGCAGGACACTGAAGCTTTCTTT.

This chain joins TRBV4-1 and TRBJ2-7; TRBD2 is a possible D gene (6 bases). The CDR3 consists of 14 residues. Germline lookup yields CDR1 MGHRA and CDR2 YSYEKL. V gave up 3 bases and J gave up 4 bases, with 13 bases separating them. The CDR3 sequence: CASSHPGLSYEQYF. The CDR3 DNA follows: TGCGCCAGCAGCCACCCAGGACTATCTTACGAGCAGTACTTC.

This chain links TRBV9 with TRBJ2-7; the match to TRBD2 covers 12 bases. The CDR3 is 15 amino acids. Per the germline V gene, CDR1 is SGDLS and CDR2 is YYNGEE. V lost 0 bases, J lost 6 bases, and 4 bases stayed unmatched. CDR3 coding DNA: TGTGCCAGCAGCGTAGGACTAGCGGGAGTAGCCGAGCAGTACTTC. This codes for CASSVGLAGVAEQYF.

In the case of this clone: Distinct nucleotide sequences in the sample also encode this CDR3. V gene TRBV6-6 combines with J gene TRBJ1-4; D not certain. Germline V CDR1 and CDR2: MNHNY, SVGAGI (reference sequence). This CDR3 is 15 amino acids long. Trimming stripped 2 bases from V and 0 bases from J, with 7 bases between. CDR3 nucleotide sequence: TGTGCCAGCAGTTACGGGCCAGCAACTAATGAAAAACTGTTTTTT. The encoded protein is CASSYGPATNEKLFF.

This chain connects TRBV7-2 to TRBJ2-1, with 8 positions matching TRBD1. The CDR3 is made up of 15 amino acids. Germline V lookup: CDR1 SGHTA, CDR2 FQGNSA. V shed 3 bases and J 8 bases; nucleotides not matched to a gene: 9. The CDR3 bases are TGTGCCAGCAGCTTCGCAGGGGGCGCTAACTATGAGCAGTTCTTC. Encoded protein: CASSFAGGANYEQFF.

This chain links TRBV29-1 with TRBJ1-1; 9 nucleotides agree with TRBD1. This CDR3 comprises 14 residues. CDR1 is SQVTM, CDR2 ANQGSEA, per germline. The junction had 10 bases not matched to a gene; V was cut back by 6 bases and J by 5 bases. The CDR3 nucleotides are TGCAGCGTCTGGACAGGGGAGCATGGTACTGAAGCTTTCTTT. Translating gives CSVWTGEHGTEAFF.

V is TRBV6-5 and J is TRBJ1-1, with 7 bases fitting TRBD1. Trimming took 6 bases from V and 3 from J; bases not matched to a gene: 10. The CDR3 consists of 15 residues. Germline V gene data show CDR1 as MNHEY and CDR2 as SVGAGI. The CDR3 DNA reads as TGTGCCAGCAGGGGGACAGAGGGCGCGGACACTGAAGCTTTCTTT. Amino acid sequence: CASRGTEGADTEAFF.

Concerning this clone itself: Distinct nucleotide sequences in the sample also encode this CDR3. The J gene is TRBJ2-5, the V gene TRBV2, with D unresolved. The CDR3 covers 13 residues. Trimming left V 5 bases short and J 5 bases short, with 12 bases between. The V gene's germline CDR1 is SNHLY and CDR2 FYNNEI. The CDR3 region is CASSSVTRETQYF. CDR3 nucleotides: TGTGCCAGCAGTTCCGTAACCCGGGAGACCCAGTACTTC.

This clone was observed a few times. The rearrangement links TRBV6-5 to TRBJ2-2; TRBD2 might be the D (6 bases). Germline V gives CDR1 MNHEY, CDR2 SVGAGI. Trimming removed 7 bases from V and 3 bases from J, with 9 bases in between. The CDR3 contains 13 residues. The CDR3 DNA is TGTGCCAGCATGCGGAGGGACACCGGGGAGCTGTTTTTT. This sequence encodes CASMRRDTGELFF.

The rearrangement links TRBV5-4 to TRBJ1-1; TRBD1 agrees at 10 bases. The V gene end was trimmed by 0 bases and the J gene end by 1 base; junction bases not matched to a gene: 3. This CDR3 contains 16 residues. Germline CDR1 is SGHNT and CDR2 is YYREEE (reference sequence). The CDR3 sequence: CASSLARDRGNTEAFF. For the CDR3, the DNA is TGTGCCAGCAGCTTGGCCCGGGACAGGGGGAACACTGAAGCTTTCTTT.

The rearrangement joins TRBV19 to TRBJ2-2, with D uncertain. V dropped 1 base and J dropped 4 bases, with 4 bases sitting between them. Germline CDR1 LNHDA, CDR2 SQIVND (reference sequence). The CDR3 spans 13 residues. CDR3 in amino acids: CASSIAVTGELFF. The CDR3 DNA reads TGTGCCAGTAGTATAGCGGTCACCGGGGAGCTGTTTTTT.

This sequence joins TRBV6-1 and TRBJ1-1, with D perhaps matching TRBD1 (6 bases). V lost 5 bases and J lost 5, with 12 bases in between. CDR3 size: 13 residues. Germline values: CDR1 MNHNS, CDR2 SASEGT. The CDR3 protein is CASSTGIVTEAFF. The CDR3 DNA reads TGTGCCAGCAGTACAGGGATTGTTACTGAAGCTTTCTTT.

The CDR3 region is CASSIQGRNTEAFF. The CDR3 DNA follows: TGTGCCAGTAGTATCCAGGGTAGGAACACTGAAGCTTTCTTT. V and J are TRBV19 and TRBJ1-1, with D possibly being TRBD1 (5 bases). Trimming took 3 bases from V and 1 from J, leaving 9 bases between them. Germline loops: CDR1 LNHDA, CDR2 SQIVND (reference sequence). This CDR3 has 14 amino acids.

This chain links TRBV9 with TRBJ2-1; 7 bases line up with TRBD1. CDR1 is SGDLS, CDR2 YYNGEE, per germline. Trimming removed 4 bases from V and 9 bases from J; junction bases left unmatched: 4. The CDR3 consists of 12 residues. CDR3 in amino acids: CASSKGAVEQFF. The CDR3 bases are TGTGCCAGCAGCAAGGGGGCGGTTGAGCAGTTCTTC.